The 11 T cell receptor beta chains given below trace back to one sample, sequenced in a study of cytomegalovirus exposure and HLA in healthy donors. 13 Jbeta primers and 60 Vbeta primers were used for the PCR. Here immunoSEQ multiplex PCR was the method, and the copy in TCRdb shows in-frame clones only, minus some. The repertoire holds 150,000 to 200,000 clones, with just over 75% as singletons. What was sequenced was PBMCs. All receptors derive from a man aged 25-45 years in good health and CMV-seronegative.

V gene TRBV27 combines with J gene TRBJ2-2, with TRBD2 identical over 14 bases. The CDR3 loop spans 18 amino acids. The germline gives CDR1 MNHEY, CDR2 SMNVEV (reference sequence). V was pared by 6 bases and J by 3 bases, with 9 bases of the junction left unmatched. CDR3 nucleotides: TGTGCCAGCAGCGGGGGACTAGCGGGAGCTCGATACACCGGGGAGCTGTTTTTT. This codes for CASSGGLAGARYTGELFF.

This clone was seen more than once but under ten times. DNA of the CDR3: TGTGCCAGCAGTGAAGGTGAGGGTTCACCCCTCCACTTT. This gives the protein CASSEGEGSPLHF. The chain combines TRBV6-1 with TRBJ1-6, with D hard to call. Trimming took 1 base from V and 9 from J, leaving 7 bases between them. CDR1 MNHNS and CDR2 SASEGT come from the germline V gene. The CDR3 sequence is 13 residues long.

This clone was counted a single time. The chain couples TRBV10-3 to TRBJ2-7; D is perhaps TRBD2 (5 bases). V lost 8 bases and J lost 1, with 18 bases in between. CDR3 length equals 15 residues. From germline, CDR1 is ENHRY and CDR2 SYGVKD. The CDR3: CAIASAVSESYEQYF. The CDR3 nucleotides are TGTGCCATCGCGTCAGCGGTTTCTGAATCCTACGAGCAGTACTTC.

The chain employs TRBV19 and TRBJ2-4; no clear D gene. Per germline, CDR1 LNHDA and CDR2 SQIVND (reference sequence). Deletions cut 0 bases from V and 13 bases from J, with 10 bases between. The CDR3 extends over 12 amino acids. DNA for the CDR3: TGTGCCAGTAGTATAGATTGGTCGGTCCAGTACTTC. Translation gives CASSIDWSVQYF.

The gene calls are TRBV5-4 and TRBJ2-5, with TRBD2 matching over 11 bases. Germline CDR1 reads SGHNT; CDR2 reads YYREEE (reference sequence). V lost 4 bases to trimming and J lost 5 bases; unmatched junction nucleotides: 13. This CDR3 spans 17 amino acids. CDR3 protein: CASSPAGGLAAQETQYF. CDR3 nucleotide sequence: TGTGCCAGCAGCCCGGCAGGGGGACTAGCGGCTCAGGAGACCCAGTACTTC.

This chain connects TRBV6-5 to TRBJ2-7; D ambiguous. Germline V gene data show CDR1 as MNHEY and CDR2 as SVGAGI. Trimming pared 0 bases from V and 3 bases from J, leaving 6 bases between. The CDR3 is 13 amino acids. CDR3 sequence: CASSYSSDYEQYF. Written as DNA, the CDR3 is TGTGCCAGCAGTTACTCTAGTGACTACGAGCAGTACTTC.

V gene TRBV6-5 combines with J gene TRBJ1-2; 7 nucleotides match TRBD1. Germline-derived CDR1 and CDR2 are MNHEY and SVGAGI. After removal of 4 bases from V and 8 bases from J, the junction contained 7 bases not matched to a gene. The length of the CDR3 is 13 residues. The CDR3 loop reads CASSSPTGLGYTF. In DNA form, the CDR3 reads TGTGCCAGCAGTTCGCCGACAGGGCTCGGCTACACCTTC.

The chain recombines TRBV5-1 with TRBJ1-3; 7 bases are shared with TRBD1. This CDR3 contains 14 residues. From germline, CDR1 is SGHRS and CDR2 YFSETQ. V was clipped by 0 bases and J by 8 bases; unmatched bases: 5. This chain's CDR3 is CASSLEGGLDTIYF. CDR3 sequence (DNA): TGCGCCAGCAGCTTGGAAGGGGGCCTGGACACCATATATTTT.

The CDR3 coding sequence is TGTGCCAGCAGCTTAGATGCAACTAGCGGGAACGAGCAGTACTTC. This encodes CASSLDATSGNEQYF. The chain combines TRBV11-3 with TRBJ2-7, with 10 bases matching TRBD2. This CDR3 contains 15 residues. The junction had 4 bases not matched to a gene; V was cut back by 0 bases and J by 5 bases. CDR1 SGHNT and CDR2 YENEEA come from the germline V gene. Full variable domain (remainder filled in from reference TRBV11-3 and TRBJ2-7): EAGVVQSPRYKIIEKKQPVAFWCNPISGHNTLYWYLQNLGQGPELLIRYENEEAVDDSQLPKDRFSAERLKGVDSTLKIQPAELGDSAVYLCASSLDATSGNEQYFGPGTRLTVT.

The J gene is TRBJ2-5, the V gene TRBV4-1; TRBD2 aligns across 11 bases. Gene TRBJ2-7 matches the end of the DNA better, so the J call may be wrong. The CDR3 covers 14 residues. Germline loops: CDR1 MGHRA, CDR2 YSYEKL. CDR3 nucleotides: TGCGCCAGCAGGAATCTAGCGGGAGGTAACGAGCAGTACTTC. Translated: CASRNLAGGNEQYF.

The V gene is TRBV5-1, the J gene TRBJ2-2; D perhaps matches TRBD2 (5 bases). The CDR3 is 14 residues long. Germline loops: CDR1 SGHRS, CDR2 YFSETQ. V was pared by 5 bases and J by 7 bases, with 15 bases between. CDR3 nucleotides: TGCGCCAGCAGTTTTGGTCCACGGGACGGGGAGCTGTTTTTT. It specifies CASSFGPRDGELFF. Complete variable domain (other parts from reference TRBV5-1 and TRBJ2-2): KAGVTQTPRYLIKTRGQQVTLSCSPISGHRSVSWYQQTPGQGLQFLFEYFSETQRNKGNFPGRFSGRQFSNSRSEMNVSTLELGDSALYLCASSFGPRDGELFFGEGSRLTVL.